These 29 T cell receptor beta chains originate from one sample sequenced in a study of OX40 agonist ivuxolimab in advanced cancers. TCRdb keeps only in-frame clones here, not all; method: immunoSEQ multiplex PCR. Of about 120,000 clones in the sample, about 93% were seen once. This specimen was CD4+ or CD8+ T cells sorted from blood, taken in a trial of the OX40 agonist ivuxolimab. These receptors were taken from an adult with an advanced solid tumor such as melanoma, head and neck, liver or kidney cancer.

The gene calls are TRBV2 and TRBJ2-2; 7 bases are a match to TRBD1. Germline trimming cut 4 bases from V and 2 bases from J; bases unmatched to any gene: 4. The germline V gene encodes CDR1 SNHLY and CDR2 FYNNEI. CDR3 length equals 15 residues. The CDR3 DNA is TGTGCCAGCAGTGGGGGACAGAGAAACACCGGGGAGCTGTTTTTT. The encoded protein is CASSGGQRNTGELFF.

This chain links TRBV28 with TRBJ1-1, with no clear D. The CDR3 contains 14 residues. V dropped 6 bases and J dropped 4 bases, with 15 bases sitting between them. CDR1 MDHEN and CDR2 SYDVKM come from the germline V gene. The CDR3 DNA reads TGTGCCAGCAGGGTGGTCGCGGGTGGCACTGAAGCTTTCTTT. Translated, it gives CASRVVAGGTEAFF. Together with reference TRBV28 and TRBJ1-1, the CDR3 gives the full variable domain: DVKVTQSSRYLVKRTGEKVFLECVQDMDHENMFWYRQDPGLGLRLIYFSYDVKMKEKGDIPEGYSVSREKKERFSLILESASTNQTSMYLCASRVVAGGTEAFFGQGTRLTVV.

This clone appeared once. The chain carries TRBV29-1 and TRBJ1-4; a weak D match, TRBD1 (6 bases). With 4 bases removed from V and 8 bases from J, the gap between germline ends came to 20 bases. CDR1 is SQVTM and CDR2 is ANQGSEA in the germline V gene. The CDR3 length is 15 residues. DNA of the CDR3: TGCAGCGTTGCGATCTCCGGGACACGGAACGAAAAACTGTTTTTT. Translated: CSVAISGTRNEKLFF.

The chain combines TRBV5-1 with TRBJ2-1; 7 positions match TRBD2. The CDR3 loop spans 17 amino acids. Unmatched junction bases numbered 12, after V lost 5 bases and J lost 1 base. Germline CDR1 is SGHRS and CDR2 is YFSETQ. CDR3 nucleotide sequence: TGCGCCAGCAGTCATTCCGGACTAGTCTTATCCTACAATGAGCAGTTCTTC. It codes for CASSHSGLVLSYNEQFF.

This chain links TRBV2 with TRBJ1-2; 12 nucleotides match TRBD1. The CDR3 is made up of 14 amino acids. V lost 6 bases to trimming and J lost 6 bases; unmatched junction nucleotides: 5. Looked up from germline, CDR1 is SNHLY and CDR2 is FYNNEI. CDR3 bases: TGTGCCAGCAGACAGGGACAGGGGGCGGATGGCTACACCTTC. This codes for CASRQGQGADGYTF.

The sample holds one count of this clone. The chain joins TRBV7-6 to TRBJ1-4, with TRBD1 matching over 12 bases. Germline lookup yields CDR1 SGHVS and CDR2 FNYEAQ. The CDR3 is made up of 14 amino acids. V was pared by 5 bases and J by 7 bases, with 2 bases of the junction left unmatched. DNA of the CDR3: TGTGCCAGCAGCAGGGACAGGGGGCCTGAAAAACTGTTTTTT. Its protein is CASSRDRGPEKLFF.

The V call is TRBV19, the J call TRBJ1-5; no reliable D call. CDR3 length: 14 amino acids. Germline CDR1 LNHDA, CDR2 SQIVND (reference sequence). V was clipped by 4 bases and J by 0 bases, with 7 bases between them. The CDR3, as DNA: TGTGCCAGTAGTACTCAGCATAGCAATCAGCCCCAGCATTTT. Translated: CASSTQHSNQPQHF.

The CDR3 DNA reads as TGTGCCAGCAGTTTTCAGTCGGGGAGGAGCACCATATATTTT. Its protein is CASSFQSGRSTIYF. The chain joins TRBV28 to TRBJ1-3; no firm D call. The CDR3 has 14 residues. The germline V gene has CDR1 MDHEN and CDR2 SYDVKM. The ends were cut back, 3 bases at V and 9 bases at J, with 15 bases in the middle.

This clone was seen a few times. The V and J genes are TRBV6-5 and TRBJ1-5; 7 nucleotides match TRBD1. The V gene's germline CDR1 is MNHEY and CDR2 SVGAGI. Trimming removed 5 bases from V and 7 bases from J; junction bases left unmatched: 2. The CDR3 sequence is 12 residues long. The CDR3 here is CASSPRGQPQHF. In DNA, the CDR3 is TGTGCCAGCAGTCCCAGGGGGCAGCCCCAGCATTTT.

About this clone: Other DNA sequences in this specimen translate into the identical CDR3. The V gene is TRBV5-4, the J gene TRBJ1-3; a possible D gene is TRBD1 (5 bases). V lost 0 bases and J lost 3, with 7 bases in between. The CDR3 runs 14 residues. The germline V gene encodes CDR1 SGHNT and CDR2 YYREEE (reference sequence). The CDR3 is CASSLGGSGNTIYF. The CDR3 DNA reads as TGTGCCAGCAGCTTGGGGGGGAGTGGAAACACCATATATTTT.

This clone has only one observation. This rearrangement joins TRBV2 to TRBJ1-5, with D unclear. V dropped 3 bases and J dropped 3 bases, with 15 bases sitting between them. This CDR3 spans 16 amino acids. Germline values: CDR1 SNHLY, CDR2 FYNNEI. The CDR3 DNA is TGTGCCAGCAGTGATGAGGCGCCAGACCTCAATCAGCCCCAGCATTTT. This gives the protein CASSDEAPDLNQPQHF.

A few counts support this clone. V usage is TRBV28 and J usage is TRBJ2-5, with TRBD2 identical over 7 bases. This CDR3 is 15 amino acids long. CDR1 and CDR2 from the germline V gene are MDHEN and SYDVKM. Trimming at V came to 5 bases and at J to 5 bases, leaving 11 bases not matched to a gene. The CDR3 coding sequence is TGTGCCAGCAGTGAAAATGGACTAGTCGGGGAGACCCAGTACTTC. It is translated as CASSENGLVGETQYF.

The chain carries TRBV5-4 and TRBJ1-2; tentative D call: TRBD1 (5 bases). CDR1 and CDR2 (germline): SGHNT, YYREEE (reference sequence). The CDR3 length is 13 residues. Trimming stripped 6 bases from V and 5 bases from J, with 14 bases between. CDR3 amino acids: CASTPGTAYGYTF. DNA of the CDR3: TGTGCCAGCACCCCAGGGACGGCGTATGGCTACACCTTC.

The chain links TRBV9 to TRBJ2-3; 7 bases are a match to TRBD2. This CDR3 spans 15 amino acids. The junction had 4 bases not matched to a gene; V was cut back by 2 bases and J by 1 base. The V gene's germline CDR1 is SGDLS and CDR2 YYNGEE. The CDR3 region has the DNA TGTGCCAGCAGCGTCACTAGCGCGGGCACAGATACGCAGTATTTT. Its protein is CASSVTSAGTDTQYF.

As for this clone: At one end, the junction sequence differs from germline, possibly due to a read error. The rearrangement uses TRBV2 and TRBJ2-7; D might be TRBD2 (6 bases). The CDR3 loop spans 14 amino acids. Germline CDR1 is SNHLY and CDR2 is FYNNEI. CDR3 protein: CASRGTLPSHEQYF. CDR3 bases: TGTGCCAGCAGGGGGACTTTACCCTCCCACGAGCAGTACTTC. Complete variable domain (other parts from reference TRBV2 and TRBJ2-7): EPEVTQTPSHQVTQMGQEVILRCVPISNHLYFYWYRQILGQKVEFLVSFYNNEISEKSEIFDDQFSVERPDGSNFTLKIRSTKLEDSAMYFCASRGTLPSHEQYFGPGTRLTVT.

V and J are TRBV25-1 and TRBJ2-1; the match to TRBD1 covers 7 bases. The CDR3 extends over 13 amino acids. CDR1 is MGHDK and CDR2 is SYGVNS in the germline V gene. Unmatched junction bases numbered 5, after V lost 7 bases and J lost 5 bases. CDR3 DNA sequence: TGTGCCAGCACGAAGGGGGCCAACAATGAGCAGTTCTTC. Its translation: CASTKGANNEQFF.

A single count supports this clone. The chain carries TRBV5-8 and TRBJ2-1; D call uncertain. CDR3 size: 12 residues. Germline lookup yields CDR1 SGHTS and CDR2 YDEGEE. Trimming stripped 4 bases from V and 6 bases from J, with 8 bases between. This CDR3 reads CASSGPGNEQFF. The CDR3 DNA is TGTGCCAGCAGCGGGCCCGGCAATGAGCAGTTCTTC.

V gene TRBV19 combines with J gene TRBJ2-7, with 8 bases lining up with TRBD2. The CDR3 is 14 amino acids. The V and J ends lost 6 bases and 4 bases, in that order; junction bases with no gene match: 8. Germline CDR1 reads LNHDA; CDR2 reads SQIVND (reference sequence). CDR3 amino acids: CASSELAGPYEQYF. CDR3 sequence (DNA): TGTGCCAGTAGCGAGCTAGCGGGCCCTTACGAGCAGTACTTC.

The CDR3 is CASSWGGTGGDTQYF. CDR3 coding DNA: TGTGCCAGCAGTTGGGGGGGGACCGGAGGGGATACGCAGTATTTT. The V and J genes are TRBV28 and TRBJ2-3, with TRBD2 matching 7 bases. Germline V gene lookup returns CDR1 MDHEN and CDR2 SYDVKM. V lost 4 bases and J lost 6; bases outside the gene matches: 10. The CDR3 contains 15 residues.

The rearrangement uses TRBV27 and TRBJ2-7; a possible D gene is TRBD2 (5 bases). The germline V gene has CDR1 MNHEY and CDR2 SMNVEV (reference sequence). The CDR3 sequence is 15 residues long. The V end was cut by 7 bases, the J end by 1 base, with 17 bases between. The DNA for the CDR3 is TGTGCCAGCAATGTAATGGGGAGTGCGTCCTACGAGCAGTACTTC. Its protein is CASNVMGSASYEQYF.

This rearrangement joins TRBV9 to TRBJ1-1; 7 nucleotides align to TRBD1. With V trimmed by 0 bases and J by 7 bases, 9 bases remained unmatched. The length of the CDR3 is 15 residues. CDR1 is SGDLS and CDR2 is YYNGEE in the germline V gene. The CDR3 nucleotides are TGTGCCAGCAGCGTAGATGGCAGGGGGATTGGTGAAGCTTTCTTT. It translates to CASSVDGRGIGEAFF. The whole variable domain, filled in from reference TRBV9 and TRBJ1-1, reads DSGVTQTPKHLITATGQRVTLRCSPRSGDLSVYWYQQSLDQGLQFLIQYYNGEERAKGNILERFSAQQFPDLHSELNLSSLELGDSALYFCASSVDGRGIGEAFFGQGTRLTVV.

In its sample, this clone was seen once. The V gene is TRBV19, the J gene TRBJ1-5; D gene unclear. Germline CDR1 is LNHDA and CDR2 is SQIVND (reference sequence). The CDR3 spans 12 residues. V was clipped by 7 bases and J by 0 bases, with 4 bases between them. The CDR3 DNA is TGTGCCAGTACCATTAGCAATCAGCCCCAGCATTTT. It is translated as CASTISNQPQHF.

The chain uses TRBV7-9 and TRBJ2-2, with D possibly TRBD2 on 5 matching bases. The length of the CDR3 is 14 residues. Trimming stripped 7 bases from V and 3 bases from J, with 12 bases between. Germline lookup yields CDR1 SEHNR and CDR2 FQNEAQ (reference sequence). Here the CDR3 reads CASMRDRDTGELFF. As DNA, the CDR3 is TGTGCCAGCATGAGGGATAGGGACACCGGGGAGCTGTTTTTT.

This chain links TRBV18 with TRBJ2-7; 12 bases are shared with TRBD1. The CDR3 has 16 amino acids. Germline CDR1 reads KGHSH; CDR2 reads LQKENI. The trim removed 4 bases at V and 5 bases at J, leaving 9 bases unmatched. DNA of the CDR3: TGTGCCAGCTCACGACGAGGGGACAGGGGGCGAAACGAGCAGTACTTC. Protein product: CASSRRGDRGRNEQYF. Together with reference TRBV18 and TRBJ2-7, the CDR3 gives the full variable domain: NAGVMQNPRHLVRRRGQEARLRCSPMKGHSHVYWYRQLPEEGLKFMVYLQKENIIDESGMPKERFSAEFPKEGPSILRIQQVVRGDSAAYFCASSRRGDRGRNEQYFGPGTRLTVT.

V and J are TRBV5-1 and TRBJ2-1, with TRBD2 matching over 12 bases. Germline-derived CDR1 and CDR2 are SGHRS and YFSETQ. V gave up 2 bases and J gave up 8 bases; unmatched junction bases: 5. The CDR3 covers 15 residues. The CDR3 sequence: CASSFGLAGIDEQFF. CDR3 DNA sequence: TGCGCCAGCAGCTTCGGACTAGCGGGAATTGATGAGCAGTTCTTC.

The CDR3 spells CASTPGGRGQRSSYEQYF. The CDR3 DNA reads TGTGCCAGCACCCCGGGGGGCAGGGGGCAGAGGTCCTCCTACGAGCAGTACTTC. The chain is built from TRBV28 and TRBJ2-7, with TRBD1 as a possible D gene (8 bases). The CDR3 sequence is 18 residues long. Germline V gene data show CDR1 as MDHEN and CDR2 as SYDVKM. Trimming removed 7 bases at V and 0 bases at J, with 25 bases between.

The rearrangement uses TRBV28 and TRBJ2-1; weak D call: TRBD2 (5 bases). There are 15 residues in the CDR3. Germline-derived CDR1 and CDR2 are MDHEN and SYDVKM. The V gene lost 2 bases and the J gene lost 1 base, with 9 bases spanning the gap. CDR3 region: CASSLITGSYNEQFF. The DNA for the CDR3 is TGTGCCAGCAGTTTAATAACGGGGTCCTACAATGAGCAGTTCTTC.

In the case of this clone: Other DNA sequences in the same sample also yield this CDR3. This chain joins TRBV5-1 and TRBJ2-2; D unresolved. V was clipped by 0 bases and J by 4 bases, with 7 bases between them. Germline V gives CDR1 SGHRS, CDR2 YFSETQ. The CDR3 contains 14 residues. CDR3 sequence: CASSLGQSTGELFF. CDR3 sequence (DNA): TGCGCCAGCAGCTTGGGGCAGAGCACCGGGGAGCTGTTTTTT. The full variable domain, rest sourced from reference TRBV5-1 and TRBJ2-2, is KAGVTQTPRYLIKTRGQQVTLSCSPISGHRSVSWYQQTPGQGLQFLFEYFSETQRNKGNFPGRFSGRQFSNSRSEMNVSTLELGDSALYLCASSLGQSTGELFFGEGSRLTVL.

V gene TRBV6-1 combines with J gene TRBJ2-7, with unresolved D. The CDR3 is 15 residues long. The germline V gene has CDR1 MNHNS and CDR2 SASEGT. V was shortened by 5 bases and J by 1 base, with 15 bases between the two germline ends. This chain's CDR3 is CASSSPWVKSYEQYF. Written as DNA, the CDR3 is TGTGCCAGCAGTTCGCCCTGGGTCAAATCCTACGAGCAGTACTTC.